This T cell receptor beta chain was profiled in a study of monozygotic twins with inflammatory bowel disease. TCRdb reanalyzed the 5' RACE reads and collapses them to one entry per CDR3 protein, without DNA. This repertoire includes some 200,000 distinct CDR3 sequences. The CDR3 sequence is 15 residues long. Per germline, CDR1 SGHNT and CDR2 YYREEE (reference sequence). The chain links TRBV5-4 to TRBJ2-7; no DNA is available, so the TRBD1 call from TCRdb remains unchecked. The specimen was blood. The sequence came from a human donor with ulcerative colitis or Crohn's disease, or a healthy co-twin of an affected twin (not recorded which). CDR3 sequence: CASSLGTSGVYEQYF.